This is a list of T cell receptor beta chains from one sample in a study of blood T cell repertoires in COVID-19. Only in-frame clones appear in the TCRdb table, and some are missing; sequencing was by immunoSEQ multiplex PCR. The table lists 240,000 or so clones, less than 90% of them singletons. The material sequenced was peripheral blood. These receptors were taken from a man in his 60s with acute or convalescent COVID-19. The CDR3 runs from the conserved cysteine through the conserved F or W.

>TRBV4-3|TRBJ2-1
CASSDAGGAGNEQFF
>TRBV28|TRBJ1-4
CASSPPGGTNEKLFF
>TRBV4-2|TRBJ2-3
CASSPTETSGGTDTQYF
>TRBV11-2|TRBJ2-1
CASSLMYSGLAVNEQFF
>TRBV19|TRBJ2-3
CASSGGGMGADTQYF
>TRBV21-1|TRBJ2-7
CASSNTPLAGVEQYF
>TRBV5-1|TRBJ2-3
CASSLASGEVDTQYF
>TRBV4-3|TRBJ1-2
CASSPGQGRGYTF
>TRBV7-3|TRBJ2-1
CASRSTGGYNEQFF
>TRBV10-2|TRBJ1-1
CASSESPGMNTEAFF
>TRBV4-2|TRBJ1-4
CASSQGQGSEKLFF
>TRBV7-9|TRBJ2-7
CASSPPGIAGTYEQYF
>TRBV24-1|TRBJ2-5
CATSGTGTPMGETQYF
>TRBV2|TRBJ1-2
CASNRGGNYGYTF
>TRBV30|TRBJ1-1
CAWSPSPVMNTEAFF
>TRBV2|TRBJ2-7
CASSAGQPYEQYF
>TRBV5-4|TRBJ2-5
CASSPGLAGAPSGAQYF
>TRBV7-2|TRBJ1-5
CASSLGRSGNQPQHF
>TRBV5-1|TRBJ2-5
CASSLGHRGETQYF
>TRBV29-1|TRBJ1-5
CSVADRGFQPQHF
>TRBV11-3|TRBJ2-1
CASSLDPLAGGINNEQFF
>TRBV6-6|TRBJ2-2
CASRSGQLGTGELFF
>TRBV6-5|TRBJ1-2
CASSYSREHYGYTF
>TRBV28|TRBJ1-2
CASSSLRTGTYGYTF
>TRBV5-5|TRBJ2-7
CASSSLDPDEQYF
>TRBV6-5|TRBJ2-7
CASSYTYYEQYF
>TRBV9|TRBJ2-7
CASSEEGVSGYEQYF
>TRBV9|TRBJ2-2
CASSHPLGLGELFF
>TRBV27|TRBJ1-2
CASSLSYRTGGIWGYTF
>TRBV18|TRBJ1-3
CASSPGTGVSGNTIYF
>TRBV7-9|TRBJ2-3
CASSLLTVTDTQYF
>TRBV7-3|TRBJ2-5
CASSLNSGEETQYF
>TRBV30|TRBJ1-2
CAWSTGRVGYTF
>TRBV11-1|TRBJ2-3
CASSSQSDTQYF
>TRBV9|TRBJ2-1
CASSVDYSYYNEQFF
>TRBV10-3|TRBJ2-5
CATSPDSRETQYF
>TRBV5-1|TRBJ2-1
CASSFPRAGGRREQFF
>TRBV29-1|TRBJ1-2
CSVVRQGLVGYTF
>TRBV12-5|TRBJ1-5
CASGIGQAQPQHF
>TRBV19|TRBJ1-5
CASSIDYIQPQHF
>TRBV3-1/TRBV3-2|TRBJ2-7
CASSQEYTGAIYEQYF
>TRBV24-1|TRBJ2-5
CATSDLGTGGKAGETQYF
>TRBV6-5|TRBJ1-6
CASSFDRGFYNSPLHF
>TRBV21-1|TRBJ2-7
CASSPLSGPSYEQYF
>TRBV30|TRBJ1-5
CAWSGGTGGSLSGQPQHF
>TRBV11-2|TRBJ2-7
CASSPKIDRVYEQYF
>TRBV4-3|TRBJ2-7
CASSQEFRGGMIGEQYF
>TRBV19|TRBJ2-1
CASSTREGLNEQFF
>TRBV7-9|TRBJ1-4
CASSRWDGTGRVNEKLFF
>TRBV7-3|TRBJ2-4
CASSSTGLNIQYF
>TRBV7-8|TRBJ1-1
CASSLGPTGEAFF